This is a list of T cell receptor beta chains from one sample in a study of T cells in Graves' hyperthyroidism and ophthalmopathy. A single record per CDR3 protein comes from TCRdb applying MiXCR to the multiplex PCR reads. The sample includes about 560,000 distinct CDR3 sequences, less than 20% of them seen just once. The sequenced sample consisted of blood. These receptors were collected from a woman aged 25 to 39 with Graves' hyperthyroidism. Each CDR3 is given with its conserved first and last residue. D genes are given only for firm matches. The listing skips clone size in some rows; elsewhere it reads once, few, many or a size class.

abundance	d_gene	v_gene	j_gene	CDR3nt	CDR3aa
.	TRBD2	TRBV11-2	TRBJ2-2	TGTGCCGTGTCGACTAGCGGTCCCGGGGAGCTGTTTTTT	CAVSTSGPGELFF
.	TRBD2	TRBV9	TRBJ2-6	TGTGCCAGCAGCGTCGGGCGGGGGGCGCCTGGGGCCAACGTCCTGACTTTC	CASSVGRGAPGANVLTF
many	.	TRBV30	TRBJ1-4	TGTGCCTGGAGTGCGCCGGGTTCAACGGGAAAACTGTTTTTT	CAWSAPGSTGKLFF
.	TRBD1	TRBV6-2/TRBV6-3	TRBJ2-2	TGTGCCAGCAGTTACTCGCGGACAGGAGACACCGGGGAGCTGTTTTTT	CASSYSRTGDTGELFF
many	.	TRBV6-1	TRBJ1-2	TGTGCCAGCAGTGACAAGGGCTATGGCTACACCTTC	CASSDKGYGYTF
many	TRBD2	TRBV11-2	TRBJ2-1	TGTGCCAGCAGCTTAGTAGCGGGAGACAAATCCTACAATGAGCAGTTCTTC	CASSLVAGDKSYNEQFF
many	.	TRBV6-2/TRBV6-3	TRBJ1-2	TGTGCCAGCAGTTATCTGGGGCGCGCCTATGGCTACACCTTC	CASSYLGRAYGYTF
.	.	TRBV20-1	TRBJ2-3	TGCAGTGCTGGAGACCGAATTCAGGGCACAGATACGCAGTATTTT	CSAGDRIQGTDTQYF
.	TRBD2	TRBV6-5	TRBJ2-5	TGTGCCAGCAGTTACCAAACAACAGCGGGGGGACTTGGGACCCAGTACTTC	CASSYQTTAGGLGTQYF
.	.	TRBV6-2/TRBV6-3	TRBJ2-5	TGTGCCAGCAGTGTTCAGGGGAGGGAAGAGACCCAGTACTTC	CASSVQGREETQYF
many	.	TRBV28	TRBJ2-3	TGTGCCAGCAGTTCATTGTCTAAGGGCACGCGGGCAGCAGATACGCAGTATTTT	CASSSLSKGTRAADTQYF
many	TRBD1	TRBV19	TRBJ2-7	TGTGCCAGCAGCTGGACAGGCTCCTACGAGCAGTACTTC	CASSWTGSYEQYF
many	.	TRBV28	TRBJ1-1	TGTGCCAGCAGGGCAGAGGGGACGCAAGCTTTCTTT	CASRAEGTQAFF
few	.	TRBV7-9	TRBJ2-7	TGTGCCAGCACCCTAGGGGTAGTGGGGCCCTACGAGCAGTACTTC	CASTLGVVGPYEQYF
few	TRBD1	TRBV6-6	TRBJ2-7	TGTGCCAGCAGTTACTTACGCGTGGACAGGGTTCGCGAGCAGTACTTC	CASSYLRVDRVREQYF
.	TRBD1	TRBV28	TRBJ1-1	TGTGCCAGCAGTTCCCACCAATCCGGGACAGGGAATTGGAACACTGAAGCTTTCTTT	CASSSHQSGTGNWNTEAFF
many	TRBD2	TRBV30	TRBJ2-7	TGTGCCTACGGGGGGAACTACGAGCAGTACTTC	CAYGGNYEQYF
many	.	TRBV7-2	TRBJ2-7	TGTGCCAGCAGCCCTCTACGTACAATCGACCACGAGCAGTACTTC	CASSPLRTIDHEQYF
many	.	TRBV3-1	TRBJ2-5	TGTGCCAGCAGCCAAGCTTCTAGCGCGGAGACCCAGTACTTC	CASSQASSAETQYF
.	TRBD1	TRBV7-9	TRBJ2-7	TGTGCCAGCGCGAACAGGGGACCATCCTACGAGCAGTACTTC	CASANRGPSYEQYF
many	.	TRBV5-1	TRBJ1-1	TGCGCCAGCAGCTCGACGGACATGAACACTGAAGCTTTCTTT	CASSSTDMNTEAFF
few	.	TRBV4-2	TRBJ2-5	TGTGCCAGCAGCCATCAAGGCGGGTTCCTTTTCCTTGCAGAGACCCAGTACTTC	CASSHQGGFLFLAETQYF
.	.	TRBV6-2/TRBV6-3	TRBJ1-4	TGTGCCAGCAGTTACGAGGATGAAAAACTGTTTTTT	CASSYEDEKLFF
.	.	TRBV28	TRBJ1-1	TGTGTCAGCAGTTCTGGACAGAGCACTGAAGCTTTCTTT	CVSSSGQSTEAFF
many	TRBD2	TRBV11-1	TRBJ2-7	TGTGCCAGCAGCTCGACCGGGACTAGCGAGTACGAGCAGTACTTC	CASSSTGTSEYEQYF
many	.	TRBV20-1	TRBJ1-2	TGCAGTGCCTCAAACCCGGACGTGGCCCAGGCCTATGGCTACACCTTC	CSASNPDVAQAYGYTF
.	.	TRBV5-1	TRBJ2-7	TGCGCCAGCAGCTTCGTTCTAGTGGGACCCTACGAGCAGTACTTC	CASSFVLVGPYEQYF
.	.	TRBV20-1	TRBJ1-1	TGCAGTGGCCGGGGGGGGAACACTGAAGCTTTCTTT	CSGRGGNTEAFF
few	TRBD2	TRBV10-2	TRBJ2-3	TGCGCCAGCAGTGATACGGGAGGGGGAGATACGCAGTATTTT	CASSDTGGGDTQYF
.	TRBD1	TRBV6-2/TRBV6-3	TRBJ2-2	TGTGCCAGCAGCCGTGGACAGGGGTCCACCGGGGAGCTGTTTTTT	CASSRGQGSTGELFF
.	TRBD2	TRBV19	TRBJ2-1	TGTGCCAGTAGTATAGATGGCCAGGGGACTAGCGGGAGCGTTGAGCAGTTCTTC	CASSIDGQGTSGSVEQFF
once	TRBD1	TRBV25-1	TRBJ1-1	TGTGCCAGCAGTGAAACGACAGGGTCAGATTTGTTTCAGGAAGCTTTCTTT	CASSETTGSDLFQEAFF
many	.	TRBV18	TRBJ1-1	TGTGCCAGCTCACCAGGGGGCGGATACATGAACACTGAAGCTTTCTTT	CASSPGGGYMNTEAFF
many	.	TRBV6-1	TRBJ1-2	TGTGCCAGCAGTTACCTATATGGCTACACCTTC	CASSYLYGYTF
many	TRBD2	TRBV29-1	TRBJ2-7	TGCAGCGTGGGACGACTAGCGGGAGACTACGAGCAGTACTTC	CSVGRLAGDYEQYF
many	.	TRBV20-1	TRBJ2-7	TGCAGTGCCACACCGGGGGTAGCGGCAACGAACTACGAGCAGTACTTC	CSATPGVAATNYEQYF